This TCR beta chain was retrieved from a study of cytomegalovirus exposure and HLA in healthy donors. With respect to this clone: Its antigen remains unidentified.

The V and J ends lost 7 bases and 0 bases, in that order; junction bases with no gene match: 4. Per the germline V gene, CDR1 is SGHNT and CDR2 is YYREEE (reference sequence). The CDR3 is 13 amino acids. Regarding the study as a whole: Donors were assumed by presence/absence analyses to have roughly uniform sequencing depth. Analysis was performed later, and it showed HLA-associated TCR beta chains to be more clonally expanded than equally common others.

The PCR used 60 Vbeta and 13 Jbeta primers. Sequencing was performed with immunoSEQ multiplex PCR; in TCRdb, only in-frame clones are kept and a portion is missing. Of about 64,000 clones listed, roughly 87% are singletons. Sequencing used PBMCs. The TCR comes from a female donor in good health and CMV-seronegative. The rearrangement links TRBV5-4 to TRBJ2-7, with TRBD1 identical over 7 bases. In nucleotides, the CDR3 is TGTGCCAGCGGCTACAGGGGCTCCTACGAGCAGTACTTC. This translates into CASGYRGSYEQYF. Combining the CDR3 with reference TRBV5-4 and TRBJ2-7 gives the whole variable domain ETGVTQSPTHLIKTRGQQVTLRCSSQSGHNTVSWYQQALGQGPQFIFQYYREEENGRGNFPPRFSGLQFPNYSSELNVNALELDDSALYLCASGYRGSYEQYFGPGTRLTVT.